Included here is one T cell receptor beta chain sequence, with context. The sample belongs to a study of blood T cell repertoires in COVID-19. For the study at large: From the United States, Italy and Spain came samples of acute and convalescent COVID-19.

This table comes from immunoSEQ multiplex PCR, and its TCRdb copy is limited to in-frame clones, with some not included. Of about 330,000 clones in the sample, 70% to 90% were seen once. Germline-derived CDR1 and CDR2 are SNHLY and FYNNEI. Trimming shortened V by 4 bases and J by 0 bases, and 13 bases separated the two germline ends. The CDR3 runs 17 residues. Sequenced: peripheral blood. The rearrangement joins TRBV2 to TRBJ2-6; D uncertain. The sequence was collected from a woman aged 45 to 65 with active or convalescent COVID-19. Written as DNA, the CDR3 is TGTGCCAGCAGTGTTTCCGGGTTGAGCTCTGGGGCCAACGTCCTGACTTTC. It translates to CASSVSGLSSGANVLTF.